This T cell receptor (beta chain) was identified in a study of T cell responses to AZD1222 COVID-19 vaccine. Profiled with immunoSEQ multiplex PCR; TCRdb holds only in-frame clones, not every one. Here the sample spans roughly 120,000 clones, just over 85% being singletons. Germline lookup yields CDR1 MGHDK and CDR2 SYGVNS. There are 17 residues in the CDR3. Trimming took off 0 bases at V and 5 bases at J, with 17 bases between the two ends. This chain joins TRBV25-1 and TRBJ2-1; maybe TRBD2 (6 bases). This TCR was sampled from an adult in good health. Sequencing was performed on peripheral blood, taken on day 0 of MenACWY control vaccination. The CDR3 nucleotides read TGTGCCAGCAGTGAATATCGTGGGGCGCGGGGCAACAATGAGCAGTTCTTC. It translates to CASSEYRGARGNNEQFF.